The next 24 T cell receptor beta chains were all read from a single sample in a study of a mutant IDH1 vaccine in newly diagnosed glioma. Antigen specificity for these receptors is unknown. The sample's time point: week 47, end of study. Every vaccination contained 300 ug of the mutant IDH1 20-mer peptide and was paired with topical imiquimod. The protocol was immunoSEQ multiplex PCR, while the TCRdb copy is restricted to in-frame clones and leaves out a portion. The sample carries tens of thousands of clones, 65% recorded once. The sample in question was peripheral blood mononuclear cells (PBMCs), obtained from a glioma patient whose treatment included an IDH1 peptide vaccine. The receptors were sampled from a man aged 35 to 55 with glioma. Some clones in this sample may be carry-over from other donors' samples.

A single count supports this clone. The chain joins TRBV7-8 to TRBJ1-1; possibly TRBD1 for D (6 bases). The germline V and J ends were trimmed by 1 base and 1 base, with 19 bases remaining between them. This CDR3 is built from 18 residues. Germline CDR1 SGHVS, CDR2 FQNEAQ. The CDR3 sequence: CASSLGGGTGRANTEAFF. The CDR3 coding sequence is TGTGCCAGCAGCTTAGGAGGTGGTACAGGGCGGGCGAACACTGAAGCTTTCTTT.

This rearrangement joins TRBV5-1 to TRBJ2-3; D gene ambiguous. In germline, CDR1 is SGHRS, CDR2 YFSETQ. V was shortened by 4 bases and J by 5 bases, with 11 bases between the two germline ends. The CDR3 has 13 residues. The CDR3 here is CASSLPPLDTQYF. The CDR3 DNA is TGCGCCAGCAGCCTCCCTCCCTTAGATACGCAGTATTTT.

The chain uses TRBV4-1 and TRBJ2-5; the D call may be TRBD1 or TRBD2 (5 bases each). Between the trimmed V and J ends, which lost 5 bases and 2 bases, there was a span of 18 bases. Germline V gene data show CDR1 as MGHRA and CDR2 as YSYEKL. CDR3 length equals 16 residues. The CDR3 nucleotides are TGCGCCAGCAGCGGTGTCGGCCGGGACCCTCAAGAGACCCAGTACTTC. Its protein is CASSGVGRDPQETQYF.

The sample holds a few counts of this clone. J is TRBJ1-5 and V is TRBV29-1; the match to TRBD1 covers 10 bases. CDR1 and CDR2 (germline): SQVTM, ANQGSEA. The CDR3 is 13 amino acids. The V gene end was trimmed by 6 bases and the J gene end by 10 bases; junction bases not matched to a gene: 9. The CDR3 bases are TGCAGCGTGGTCCCGGGACAGGGGTCACCCCAGCATTTT. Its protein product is CSVVPGQGSPQHF.

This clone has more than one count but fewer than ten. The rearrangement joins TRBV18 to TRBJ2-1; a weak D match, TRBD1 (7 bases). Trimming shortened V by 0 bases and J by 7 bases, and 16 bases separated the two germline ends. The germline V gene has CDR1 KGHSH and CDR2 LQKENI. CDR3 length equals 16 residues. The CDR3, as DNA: TGTGCCAGCTCACCACCCAACAGGGGACTCAGTAATGAGCAGTTCTTC. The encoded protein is CASSPPNRGLSNEQFF.

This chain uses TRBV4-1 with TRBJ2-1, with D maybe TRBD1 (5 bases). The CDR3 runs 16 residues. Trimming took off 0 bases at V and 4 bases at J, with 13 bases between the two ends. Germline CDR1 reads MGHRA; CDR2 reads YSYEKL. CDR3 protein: CASSQETRALYNEQFF. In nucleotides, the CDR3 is TGCGCCAGCAGCCAAGAAACCAGGGCCTTGTACAATGAGCAGTTCTTC.

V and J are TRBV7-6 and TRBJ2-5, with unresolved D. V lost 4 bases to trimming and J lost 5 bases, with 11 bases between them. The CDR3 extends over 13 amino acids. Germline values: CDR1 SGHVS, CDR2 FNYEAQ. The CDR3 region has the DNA TGTGCCAGCAGCTACAGCCCTTCGGAGACCCAGTACTTC. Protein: CASSYSPSETQYF.

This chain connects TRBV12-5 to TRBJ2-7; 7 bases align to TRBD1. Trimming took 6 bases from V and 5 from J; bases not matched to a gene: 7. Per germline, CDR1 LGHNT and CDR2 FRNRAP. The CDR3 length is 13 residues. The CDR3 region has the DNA TGTGCTAGTGGGGGACAGTCCGGGAACGAGCAGTACTTC. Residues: CASGGQSGNEQYF.

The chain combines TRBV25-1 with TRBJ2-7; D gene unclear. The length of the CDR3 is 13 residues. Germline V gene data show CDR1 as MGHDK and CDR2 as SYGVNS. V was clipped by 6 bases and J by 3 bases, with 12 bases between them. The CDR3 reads CASSPVPGYEQYF. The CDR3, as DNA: TGTGCCAGCAGCCCTGTTCCCGGCTACGAGCAGTACTTC.

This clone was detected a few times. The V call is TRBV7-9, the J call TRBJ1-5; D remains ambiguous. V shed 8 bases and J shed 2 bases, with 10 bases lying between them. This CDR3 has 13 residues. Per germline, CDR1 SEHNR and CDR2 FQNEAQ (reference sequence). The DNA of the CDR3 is TGTGCCAGCGGGCGCGAGGGCAATCAGCCCCAGCATTTT. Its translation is CASGREGNQPQHF.

The CDR3 is CASRGQGALGQPQHF. For the CDR3, the DNA is TGTGCCAGCAGGGGACAGGGGGCGCTTGGTCAGCCCCAGCATTTT. V is TRBV2 and J is TRBJ1-5, with 12 bases matching TRBD1. CDR3 length: 15 residues. Germline values: CDR1 SNHLY, CDR2 FYNNEI. J lost 6 bases, V lost 6 bases, and 6 bases had no gene match. The full variable domain, with the rest looked up from reference TRBV2 and TRBJ1-5, is EPEVTQTPSHQVTQMGQEVILRCVPISNHLYFYWYRQILGQKVEFLVSFYNNEISEKSEIFDDQFSVERPDGSNFTLKIRSTKLEDSAMYFCASRGQGALGQPQHFGDGTRLSIL.

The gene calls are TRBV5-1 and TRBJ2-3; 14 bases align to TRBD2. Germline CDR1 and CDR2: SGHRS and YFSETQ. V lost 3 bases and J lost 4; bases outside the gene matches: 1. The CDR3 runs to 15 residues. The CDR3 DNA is TGCGCCAGCAGCTCGGGACTAGCGGGGGCAGATACGCAGTATTTT. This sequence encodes CASSSGLAGADTQYF. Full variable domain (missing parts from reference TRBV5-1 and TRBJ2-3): KAGVTQTPRYLIKTRGQQVTLSCSPISGHRSVSWYQQTPGQGLQFLFEYFSETQRNKGNFPGRFSGRQFSNSRSEMNVSTLELGDSALYLCASSSGLAGADTQYFGPGTRLTVL.

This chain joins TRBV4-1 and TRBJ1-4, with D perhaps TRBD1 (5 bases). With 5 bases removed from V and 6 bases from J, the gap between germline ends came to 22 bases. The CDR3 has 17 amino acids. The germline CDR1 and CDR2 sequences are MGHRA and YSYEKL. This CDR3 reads CASSSRPRGGEDEKLFF. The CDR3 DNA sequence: TGCGCCAGCAGCTCCCGGCCCCGGGGCGGAGAGGATGAAAAACTGTTTTTT.

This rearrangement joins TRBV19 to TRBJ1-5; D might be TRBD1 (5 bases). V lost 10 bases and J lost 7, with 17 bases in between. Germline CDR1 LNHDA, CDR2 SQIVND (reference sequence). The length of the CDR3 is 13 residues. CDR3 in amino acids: CATAPRVFQPQHF. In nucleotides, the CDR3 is TGTGCCACAGCCCCCAGGGTTTTCCAGCCCCAGCATTTT.

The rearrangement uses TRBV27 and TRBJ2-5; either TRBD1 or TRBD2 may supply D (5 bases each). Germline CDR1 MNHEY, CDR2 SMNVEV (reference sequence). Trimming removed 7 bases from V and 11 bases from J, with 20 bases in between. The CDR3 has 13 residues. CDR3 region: CASMDGATLGQYF. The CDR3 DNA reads TGTGCCAGCATGGACGGGGCCACCTTGGGGCAGTACTTC.

CDR3 amino acids: CASQGGSHQPQHF. The CDR3 DNA is TGTGCCAGCCAGGGGGGGTCCCATCAGCCCCAGCATTTT. This chain joins TRBV6-6 and TRBJ1-5; 7 bases align to TRBD1. The ends lost 8 bases at V and 5 bases at J; junction bases unmatched: 6. The CDR3 runs to 13 residues. From germline, CDR1 is MNHNY and CDR2 SVGAGI (reference sequence).

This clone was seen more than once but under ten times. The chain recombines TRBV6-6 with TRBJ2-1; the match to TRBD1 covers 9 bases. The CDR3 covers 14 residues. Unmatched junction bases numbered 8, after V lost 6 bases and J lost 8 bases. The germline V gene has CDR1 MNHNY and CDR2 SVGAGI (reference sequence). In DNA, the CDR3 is TGTGCCAGCAGAAGGGACAGGGAAGGCTATGAGCAGTTCTTC. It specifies CASRRDREGYEQFF.

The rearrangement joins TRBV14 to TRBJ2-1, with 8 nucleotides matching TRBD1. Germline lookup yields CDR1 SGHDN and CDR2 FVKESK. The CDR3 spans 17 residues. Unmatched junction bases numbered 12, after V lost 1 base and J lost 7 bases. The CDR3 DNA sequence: TGTGCCAGCAGCCAAGGATGGGGCCAGGGGGCTGGTAATGAGCAGTTCTTC. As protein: CASSQGWGQGAGNEQFF. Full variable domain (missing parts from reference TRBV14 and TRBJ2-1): EAGVTQFPSHSVIEKGQTVTLRCDPISGHDNLYWYRRVMGKEIKFLLHFVKESKQDESGMPNNRFLAERTGGTYSTLKVQPAELEDSGVYFCASSQGWGQGAGNEQFFGPGTRLTVL.

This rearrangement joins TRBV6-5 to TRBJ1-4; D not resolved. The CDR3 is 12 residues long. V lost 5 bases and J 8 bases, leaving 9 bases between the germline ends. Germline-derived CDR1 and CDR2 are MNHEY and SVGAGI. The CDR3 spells CASSTGWEKLFF. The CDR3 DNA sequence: TGTGCCAGCAGTACCGGGTGGGAAAAACTGTTTTTT.

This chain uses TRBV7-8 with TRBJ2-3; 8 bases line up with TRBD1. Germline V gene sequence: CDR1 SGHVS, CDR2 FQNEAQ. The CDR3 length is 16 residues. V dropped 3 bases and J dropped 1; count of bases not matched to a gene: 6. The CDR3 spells CASSFGSTGGTDTQYF. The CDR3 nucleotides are TGTGCCAGCAGCTTCGGATCGACAGGGGGCACAGATACGCAGTATTTT.

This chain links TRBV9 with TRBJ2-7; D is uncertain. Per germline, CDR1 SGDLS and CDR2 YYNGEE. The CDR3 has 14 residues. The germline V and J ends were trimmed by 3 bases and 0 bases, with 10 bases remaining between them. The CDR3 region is CASSERLNSYEQYF. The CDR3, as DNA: TGTGCCAGCAGCGAGAGGCTGAACTCCTACGAGCAGTACTTC.

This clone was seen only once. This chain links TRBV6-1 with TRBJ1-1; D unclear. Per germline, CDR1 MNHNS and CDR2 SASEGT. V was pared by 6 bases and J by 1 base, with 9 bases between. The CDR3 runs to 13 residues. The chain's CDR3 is CASSVNWNTEAFF. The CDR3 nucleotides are TGTGCCAGCAGCGTTAACTGGAACACTGAAGCTTTCTTT.

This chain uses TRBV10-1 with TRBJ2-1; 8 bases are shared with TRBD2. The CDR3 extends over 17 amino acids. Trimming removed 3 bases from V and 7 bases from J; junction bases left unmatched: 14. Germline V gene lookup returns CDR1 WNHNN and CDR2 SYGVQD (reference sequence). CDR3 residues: CASSDPRGGRRGNEQFF. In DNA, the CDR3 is TGCGCCAGCAGTGACCCCCGGGGGGGGCGGAGAGGTAATGAGCAGTTCTTC.

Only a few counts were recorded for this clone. CDR3: CASRQMNTEAFF. In DNA form, the CDR3 reads TGTGCCAGCAGGCAGATGAACACTGAAGCTTTCTTT. This rearrangement joins TRBV6-5 to TRBJ1-1; D unclear. The V end was cut by 6 bases, the J end by 0 bases, with 5 bases between. The CDR3 is made up of 12 amino acids. In germline, CDR1 is MNHEY, CDR2 SVGAGI.